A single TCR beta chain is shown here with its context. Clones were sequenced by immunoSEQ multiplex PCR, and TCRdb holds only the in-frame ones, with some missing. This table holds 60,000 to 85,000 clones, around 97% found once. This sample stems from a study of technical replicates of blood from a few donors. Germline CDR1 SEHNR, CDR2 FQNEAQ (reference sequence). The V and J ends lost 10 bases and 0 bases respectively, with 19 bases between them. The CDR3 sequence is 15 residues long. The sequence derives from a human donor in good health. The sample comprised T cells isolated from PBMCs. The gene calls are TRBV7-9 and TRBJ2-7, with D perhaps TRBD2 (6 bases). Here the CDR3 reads CANAAWEVASYEQYF. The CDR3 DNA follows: TGTGCCAACGCCGCGTGGGAGGTCGCCTCCTACGAGCAGTACTTC.